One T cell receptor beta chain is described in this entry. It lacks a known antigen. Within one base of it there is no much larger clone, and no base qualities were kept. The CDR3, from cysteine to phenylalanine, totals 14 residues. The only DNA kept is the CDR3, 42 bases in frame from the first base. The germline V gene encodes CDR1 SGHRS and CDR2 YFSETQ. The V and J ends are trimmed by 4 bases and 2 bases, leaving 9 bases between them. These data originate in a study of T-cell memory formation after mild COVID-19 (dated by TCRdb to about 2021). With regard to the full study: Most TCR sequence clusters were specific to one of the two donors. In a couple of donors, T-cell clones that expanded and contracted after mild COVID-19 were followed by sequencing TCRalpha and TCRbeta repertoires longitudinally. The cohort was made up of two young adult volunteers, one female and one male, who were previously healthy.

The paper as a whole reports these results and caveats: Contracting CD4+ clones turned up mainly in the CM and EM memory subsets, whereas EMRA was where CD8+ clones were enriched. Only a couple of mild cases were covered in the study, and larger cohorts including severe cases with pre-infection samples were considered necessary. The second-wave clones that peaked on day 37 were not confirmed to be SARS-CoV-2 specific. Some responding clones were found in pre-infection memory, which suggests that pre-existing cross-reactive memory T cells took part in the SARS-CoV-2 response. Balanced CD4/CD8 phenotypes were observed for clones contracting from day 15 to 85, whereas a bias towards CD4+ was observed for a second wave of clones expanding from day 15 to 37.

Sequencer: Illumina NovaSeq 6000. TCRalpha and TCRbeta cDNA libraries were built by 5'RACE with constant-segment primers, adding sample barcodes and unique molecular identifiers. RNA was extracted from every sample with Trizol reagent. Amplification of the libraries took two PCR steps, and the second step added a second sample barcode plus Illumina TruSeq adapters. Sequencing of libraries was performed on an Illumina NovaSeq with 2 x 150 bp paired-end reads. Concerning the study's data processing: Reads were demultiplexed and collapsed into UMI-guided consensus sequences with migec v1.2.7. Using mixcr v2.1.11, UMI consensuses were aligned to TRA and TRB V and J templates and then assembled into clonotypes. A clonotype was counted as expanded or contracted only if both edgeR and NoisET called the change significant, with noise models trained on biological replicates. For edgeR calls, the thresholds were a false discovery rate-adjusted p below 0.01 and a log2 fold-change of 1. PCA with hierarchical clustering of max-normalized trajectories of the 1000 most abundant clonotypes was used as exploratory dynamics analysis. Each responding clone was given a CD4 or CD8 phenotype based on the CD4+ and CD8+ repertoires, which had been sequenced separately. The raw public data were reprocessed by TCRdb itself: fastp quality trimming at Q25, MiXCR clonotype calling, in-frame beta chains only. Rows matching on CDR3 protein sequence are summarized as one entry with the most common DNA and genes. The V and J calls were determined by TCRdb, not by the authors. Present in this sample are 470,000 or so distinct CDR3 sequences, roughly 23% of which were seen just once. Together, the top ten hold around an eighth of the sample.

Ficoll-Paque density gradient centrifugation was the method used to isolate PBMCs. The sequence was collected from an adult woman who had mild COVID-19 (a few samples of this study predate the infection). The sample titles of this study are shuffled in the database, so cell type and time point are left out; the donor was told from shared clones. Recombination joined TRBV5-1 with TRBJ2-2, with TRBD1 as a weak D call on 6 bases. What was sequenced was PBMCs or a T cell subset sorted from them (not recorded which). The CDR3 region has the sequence CASSGQSNTGELFF. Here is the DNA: TGCGCCAGCAGCGGACAGTCCAACACCGGGGAGCTGTTTTTT.